The 29 T cell receptor beta chains in this list originate from one sample, sequenced in a study of blood T cells in healthy people across ages. Together with a sample-barcoded 5' primer, a J-beta primer mix was included in a second PCR lasting roughly 6 to 12 cycles. TCRdb redid the calling of the 5' RACE reads with MiXCR, one entry per CDR3 protein. The repertoire includes 590,000 or so distinct CDR3 sequences, approximately 30% of them detected once, and 15% to 17% sits in the top ten. The specimen was blood. Receptors originate from a woman older than 75 in good health.

This clonotype has a handful of counts. The chain combines TRBV9 with TRBJ2-4; tentative D call: TRBD2 (6 bases). V shed 1 base and J shed 13 bases, with 21 bases lying between them. CDR3 size: 15 residues. Germline CDR1 is SGDLS and CDR2 is YYNGEE. CDR3 residues: CASSVILAPTTEQYF. DNA for the CDR3: TGTGCCAGCAGCGTAATACTAGCTCCCACCACTGAGCAGTACTTC.

This chain links TRBV6-2 or TRBV6-3 with TRBJ2-2, with 8 bases aligning to TRBD2. The CDR3 contains 16 residues. Germline CDR1 reads MNHEY; CDR2 reads SVGEGT. Trimming cost V 2 bases and J 1 base; bases outside gene matches: 3. This chain's CDR3 is CASSYPGGMNTGELFF. CDR3 DNA: TGTGCCAGCAGTTACCCGGGAGGGATGAACACCGGGGAGCTGTTTTTT.

This clonotype showed up many times. The V call is TRBV20-1, the J call TRBJ2-7; 8 bases fit TRBD1. This CDR3 is built from 15 residues. Looked up from germline, CDR1 is DFQATT and CDR2 is SNEGSKA (reference sequence). After removal of 6 bases from V and 5 bases from J, the junction contained 15 bases not matched to a gene. This CDR3 reads CSAILPGGAGNEQYF. The CDR3 DNA is TGCAGTGCCATACTACCAGGGGGCGCTGGGAACGAGCAGTACTTC.

This clonotype was seen only a few times. The J gene is TRBJ1-5, the V gene TRBV9; the D is unclear. V lost 0 bases to trimming and J lost 0 bases, with 7 bases between them. The CDR3 is made up of 15 amino acids. Germline CDR1 is SGDLS and CDR2 is YYNGEE. CDR3 amino acids: CASSVDPSSNQPQHF. The CDR3 DNA reads as TGTGCCAGCAGCGTAGATCCGAGTAGCAATCAGCCCCAGCATTTT.

Worth noting for this clonotype: Given a much more abundant clone one base away, this may be a read error. The rearrangement links TRBV28 to TRBJ1-2, with D possibly being TRBD1 (5 bases). The CDR3 is 13 residues long. Looked up from germline, CDR1 is MDHEN and CDR2 is SYDVKM. The V and J ends lost 6 bases and 4 bases respectively, with 12 bases between them. CDR3 protein: CASRLSDSYGYTF. The CDR3 DNA reads as TGTGCCAGCAGGCTTAGCGACAGCTATGGCTACACCTTC.

V is TRBV20-1 and J is TRBJ2-5; 8 positions agree with TRBD2. Looked up from germline, CDR1 is DFQATT and CDR2 is SNEGSKA (reference sequence). J was trimmed by 4 bases and V by 3 bases; bases with no gene match: 10. There are 15 residues in the CDR3. The CDR3 reads CSASHDSGTRETQYF. The DNA for the CDR3 is TGCAGTGCTAGTCACGATAGCGGGACCCGAGAGACCCAGTACTTC.

This rearrangement joins TRBV5-1 to TRBJ1-3, with TRBD1 as a possible D gene (5 bases). Germline CDR1 SGHRS, CDR2 YFSETQ. CDR3 length: 14 amino acids. Trimming cost V 4 bases and J 3 bases, with 11 bases left between them. CDR3 residues: CASSGRGVGNTIYF. The DNA of the CDR3 is TGCGCCAGCAGCGGGAGGGGCGTTGGAAACACCATATATTTT.

Notes on this clonotype: A much bigger clone sits one base away, suggesting this may be a read error. The rearrangement links TRBV7-9 to TRBJ2-5; the D is unclear. The DNA end is more similar to TRBJ2-7, so the J call may be wrong. This CDR3 contains 14 residues. Looked up from germline, CDR1 is SEHNR and CDR2 is FQNEAQ (reference sequence). The CDR3 bases are TGTGCCAGCAGCGCCCCCTGGGTGGGCTACGAGCAGTACTTC. Translated, it gives CASSAPWVGYEQYF.

J is TRBJ1-1 and V is TRBV6-2 or TRBV6-3; the D is unclear. Germline CDR1 and CDR2: MNHEY and SVGEGT. The V end lost 7 bases, the J end lost 1 base, and 10 bases lay between the germline ends. This CDR3 has 13 residues. The CDR3 DNA reads TGTGCCAGCACCCCACTGCAGAACACTGAAGCTTTCTTT. Amino acid sequence: CASTPLQNTEAFF.

This clonotype came up a few times. J is TRBJ2-4 and V is TRBV28; possibly TRBD1 or TRBD2 for D (6 bases each). This CDR3 has 15 amino acids. Trimming shortened V by 7 bases and J by 4 bases, and 17 bases separated the two germline ends. Germline V gene sequence: CDR1 MDHEN, CDR2 SYDVKM. The CDR3 sequence: CASNFGGQGKNIQYF. The CDR3 DNA reads TGTGCCAGCAATTTCGGGGGCCAGGGAAAAAACATTCAGTACTTC.

The table lists this clonotype with many counts. The chain couples TRBV7-2 to TRBJ2-7, with unresolved D. CDR3 length: 12 amino acids. Germline V gene data show CDR1 as SGHTA and CDR2 as FQGNSA. V was pared by 2 bases and J by 4 bases, with 6 bases between. The CDR3 coding sequence is TGTGCCAGCAGCTTAACGAATTACGAGCAGTACTTC. Translated: CASSLTNYEQYF.

This clonotype showed up just a few times. V and J are TRBV4-2 and TRBJ2-1; 8 bases map to TRBD2. This CDR3 has 16 residues. After removal of 0 bases from V and 4 bases from J, the junction contained 5 bases not matched to a gene. CDR1 is LGHNA, CDR2 YNFKEQ, per germline. The CDR3: CASSQEGLGTYNEQFF. CDR3 sequence (DNA): TGTGCCAGCAGCCAAGAGGGACTAGGCACTTACAATGAGCAGTTCTTC.

About this clonotype: A much larger clone lies a single base off, so this may be a read error. This chain links TRBV9 with TRBJ2-5; D may be TRBD2 (6 bases). The DNA matches TRBJ2-7 better at its end, which makes the J call doubtful. Germline assignment: CDR1 SGDLS and CDR2 YYNGEE. The CDR3 loop spans 15 amino acids. CDR3 protein: CASSVGGMVHDEQYF. The CDR3 nucleotides are TGTGCCAGCAGCGTAGGCGGGATGGTTCACGACGAGCAGTACTTC.

The J gene is TRBJ2-1, the V gene TRBV20-1, with D hard to call. Germline loops: CDR1 DFQATT, CDR2 SNEGSKA (reference sequence). The V and J ends lost 6 bases and 0 bases respectively, with 12 bases between them. The CDR3 sequence is 14 residues long. CDR3 nucleotide sequence: TGCAGTGCGGGAACGGGTAGCTCCTACAATGAGCAGTTCTTC. Translated, it gives CSAGTGSSYNEQFF.

A few counts support this clonotype. The CDR3 loop is CAWTSGPLEEQYF. The CDR3 DNA reads as TGTGCCTGGACCTCCGGGCCGCTTGAGGAGCAGTACTTC. J is TRBJ2-7 and V is TRBV30; D not resolved. Germline loops: CDR1 GTSNPN, CDR2 SVGIG (reference sequence). Trimming removed 4 bases at V and 7 bases at J, with 17 bases between. The CDR3 sequence is 13 residues long.

As for this clonotype: This may be a read error: a much more frequent sequence differs by one nucleotide. The genes are TRBV6-2 or TRBV6-3 and TRBJ2-7; D is undetermined. The J call may not be correct, given that the DNA end is closer to TRBJ2-5. The CDR3 has 14 residues. In germline, CDR1 is MNHEY, CDR2 SVGEGT. The CDR3 spells CASSSHMAWETQYF. In DNA, the CDR3 is TGTGCCAGCAGTTCGCACATGGCATGGGAGACCCAGTACTTC.

In its sample, this clonotype was seen a few times. Relative to the germline gene, one junction end is altered; a read error may explain this. The V and J genes are TRBV18 and TRBJ2-4; D is possibly TRBD1 (7 bases). The last part of the DNA fits TRBJ2-7 better; the J call may be wrong. CDR3 length: 13 amino acids. Germline CDR1 is KGHSH and CDR2 is LQKENI. The CDR3 nucleotides read TGTGCCAGCGCACCAGGGGGGCAGTACGAGCAGTACTTC. This translates into CASAPGGQYEQYF.

V and J are TRBV27 and TRBJ1-1; D is possibly TRBD1 (5 bases). The CDR3 runs to 13 residues. Germline CDR1 and CDR2: MNHEY and SMNVEV (reference sequence). The germline V and J ends were trimmed by 1 base and 6 bases, with 9 bases remaining between them. The CDR3 here is CASSLFPRAEAFF. Here the CDR3 DNA reads TGTGCCAGCAGTTTATTTCCCAGGGCTGAAGCTTTCTTT.

This chain connects TRBV7-9 to TRBJ2-1, with 9 bases aligning to TRBD1. The better agreement between TRBJ2-7 and the DNA end casts doubt on the J call. The CDR3 runs 18 residues. Germline loops: CDR1 SEHNR, CDR2 FQNEAQ (reference sequence). As DNA, the CDR3 is TGTGCCAGCAGCCCTCAGGGACAGGGAAGGATCTCCTACAATGAGCAGTACTTC. Its protein is CASSPQGQGRISYNEQYF.

The V and J genes are TRBV4-1 and TRBJ1-6, with unresolved D. Germline CDR1 and CDR2: MGHRA and YSYEKL. Deletions cut 4 bases from V and 12 bases from J, with 13 bases between. The CDR3 totals 13 residues. CDR3 protein: CASSPAASLPLHF. For the CDR3, the DNA is TGCGCCAGCAGCCCGGCGGCGTCTTTACCCCTCCACTTT.

This clonotype showed up just a few times. The chain has TRBV7-2 and TRBJ1-2; D gene unclear. V gave up 4 bases and J gave up 6 bases, with 12 bases separating them. Germline V lookup: CDR1 SGHTA, CDR2 FQGNSA. CDR3 length equals 13 residues. The CDR3 DNA sequence: TGTGCCAGCAGCTGGGCCCCGGGGAATGGCTACACCTTC. This sequence encodes CASSWAPGNGYTF.

V and J are TRBV24-1 and TRBJ2-5; TRBD1 matches at 7 bases. V trimming: 4 bases; J trimming: 5 bases; junction bases outside the gene matches: 3. The CDR3 is 13 amino acids. CDR1 and CDR2 (germline): KGHDR, SFDVKD. CDR3 protein: CATSEGGRETQYF. The CDR3 DNA is TGTGCCACCAGTGAAGGGGGCCGGGAGACCCAGTACTTC.

This clonotype was detected only a few times. The chain's CDR3 is CSASSGGLSGANVLTF. The CDR3 DNA is TGCAGTGCTTCGAGCGGGGGGCTCTCTGGGGCCAACGTCCTGACTTTC. The V gene is TRBV20-1, the J gene TRBJ2-6; 9 positions match TRBD2. CDR3 length equals 16 residues. The V gene's germline CDR1 is DFQATT and CDR2 SNEGSKA (reference sequence). With V trimmed by 5 bases and J by 0 bases, 5 bases remained unmatched.

This clonotype was seen a handful of times. The V call is TRBV20-1, the J call TRBJ1-2; 8 bases map to TRBD1. CDR3 length: 13 residues. The germline V gene encodes CDR1 DFQATT and CDR2 SNEGSKA (reference sequence). The V gene end was trimmed by 3 bases and the J gene end by 7 bases; junction bases not matched to a gene: 7. The CDR3 loop reads CSARSGGRAGYTF. CDR3 bases: TGCAGTGCTAGGTCAGGGGGCAGAGCTGGCTACACCTTC.

About this clonotype: This may arise from a read error, as a much more abundant clone is one base away. This sequence joins TRBV6-5 and TRBJ1-1; D gene unclear. Germline V CDR1 and CDR2: MNHEY, SVGAGI. Trimming stripped 4 bases from V and 0 bases from J, with 12 bases between. The CDR3 sequence is 15 residues long. This chain's CDR3 is CASSFSDGMNTEAFF. CDR3 DNA sequence: TGTGCCAGCAGTTTCTCTGACGGCATGAACACTGAAGCTTTCTTT.

This clonotype was found many times. The chain carries TRBV6-2 or TRBV6-3 and TRBJ2-1, with 7 bases identical to TRBD2. The CDR3 length is 13 residues. Germline assignment: CDR1 MNHEY and CDR2 SVGEGT. J gave up 9 bases and V 3 bases, and 5 bases lay outside the gene matches. Here the CDR3 DNA reads TGTGCCAGCAGTTATATAGGGAGGGGTGAGCAGTTCTTC. Translation gives CASSYIGRGEQFF.

This clonotype has at least ten counts. This chain connects TRBV5-1 to TRBJ2-3, with 9 bases identical to TRBD2. Germline lookup yields CDR1 SGHRS and CDR2 YFSETQ. The CDR3 sequence is 16 residues long. V shed 2 bases, J shed 4 bases, and the junction held 8 bases outside the gene matches. The CDR3: CASSFDGTSRSDTQYF. The CDR3 DNA sequence: TGCGCCAGCAGCTTTGACGGGACTAGCCGATCAGATACGCAGTATTTT.

Ten or more counts support this clonotype. The gene calls are TRBV6-1 and TRBJ2-1; 10 nucleotides match TRBD1. Losses at the gene ends were 7 bases for V and 5 bases for J; bases not matched to a gene: 20. There are 19 residues in the CDR3. Germline CDR1 is MNHNS and CDR2 is SASEGT. The CDR3 nucleotides read TGTGCCAGCATTCAATCCGGGACAGGGGTGGGACTAGTGGACAATGAGCAGTTCTTC. It codes for CASIQSGTGVGLVDNEQFF.

The sample holds many counts of this clonotype. The gene calls are TRBV6-1 and TRBJ2-7; D remains ambiguous. Deletions cut 3 bases from V and 2 bases from J, with 11 bases between. CDR3 length: 14 amino acids. Germline V gene sequence: CDR1 MNHNS, CDR2 SASEGT. The CDR3 bases are TGTGCCAGCAGTGAGAAGTGGGTGCCCTACGAGCAGTACTTC. Encoded protein: CASSEKWVPYEQYF.